Below, one T cell receptor beta chain is given with its context. The target of this receptor is not known. Base qualities are not at hand, and no much larger clone is one base apart. At the DNA level, this CDR3 is encoded by other sequences in the same sample as well. All of the isolated RNA was reverse transcribed with the High Capacity cDNA Reverse Transcription Kit, so expressed TCRB transcripts were sequenced. Deep immunoSEQ sequencing was performed on naive, central memory and regulatory T cell samples, with an average of roughly 4 million total reads per sample. Sorted cells were lysed in RLT buffer, and RNA was extracted using DNase-treated RNeasy Micro or Mini kits according to cell number. Each cell subset was processed separately to prevent cross-contamination, with patient and healthy donor samples processed together. Using the immunoSEQ multiplex PCR, TCRB sequences were amplified from cDNA into 87-bp fragments spanning the CDR3 region. Amplicons were sequenced on the Illumina HiSeq platform. The study's own analysis went as follows. Synthetic template baselines were used to correct PCR bias computationally, reads within Hamming distance 2 were collapsed, and singletons that could not be merged were discarded. Reads were aligned to IMGT to assign V, D and J genes, CDR3 length, and insertions or deletions at six rearrangement sites. Clonotype counts were normalized to sorted cell number within each subset before computing true diversity and Gini coefficients with the tcR R package. The overlap coefficient, calculated on TCRB nucleotide sequences, was used to measure repertoire sharing. As a proxy for the pre-selection repertoire, out-of-frame TCRB sequences from naive cells were analyzed. The immuneACCESS repertoire file appears here via TCRdb, limited to in-frame rearrangements. These files lack a portion of the clones; in checked studies, under half of the deficit traces to unresolved V genes, and the cause of the others is not known. V and J calls and clone size follow that table, whereas D and trimming were derived from the DNA. This sample has just over 600,000 clones in its table, and about 14% of those were observed once. The ten most abundant clones make up 0.093% of the sample.

This sample is drawn from a study of beta chain features in type 1 diabetes listed by TCRdb under 2018. Broadly, across the study: No differences in mean age, gender distribution, total cell number or subset yield were found between patients and healthy donors. A total of 90 million to 120 million sorted cells were examined across all samples, and a strong correlation was observed between cell number per subset and RNA yield. The study compared TCRB repertoires of sorted circulating CD4+ T cell subsets between recently diagnosed type 1 diabetes patients and matched healthy donors. Whereas all 30 or so donors provided naive and central memory subsets, regulatory and stem cell-like memory subsets were isolated from just 8 patients and roughly eight healthy donors. Results the study describes overall, beyond this receptor: PCR might favor shorter templates, but patient and control samples were amplified and corrected together, so any skew would affect both groups equally. Because cDNA was sequenced instead of genomic DNA, highly expressing activated cells could be over-represented, though the groups showed no difference in activation or CD3 levels. Naive, central memory and regulatory TCRB repertoires appeared to be more alike among patients than among healthy donors. Patients with type 1 diabetes made fewer insertions and deleted more nucleotides at VDJ recombination sites, implying thymic rearrangement abnormalities. Because small numbers of individuals were included in the HLA sub-analyses, any influence of HLA type on TCRB rearrangement was left unresolved. A moderate but significant shortening of TCRB CDR3 length was observed in type 1 diabetes patients in all four CD4+ subsets.

From each donor, a single peripheral blood sample of about 100 mL on average was drawn into heparinised tubes. Naive, central memory, regulatory and stem cell-like memory CD4+ T cells were sorted on a BD FACSAria II using a panel including CD45RO, CCR7, CD25, CD127, CD95 and CD27. Every sorted population had a purity above 95%. PBMCs were isolated immediately by Lymphoprep density gradient centrifugation and stained directly without culture. So that batch effects would be minimized, each experiment stained and sorted samples in pairs, pairing one healthy donor with one patient. Between the V and J ends, shortened by 2 bases and 1 base respectively, the junction contains 5 bases. The CDR3 holds 13 amino acids from the cysteine to the phenylalanine. Only the CDR3 region is kept as DNA, spanning 39 bases read in frame from base 1. The germline V gene provides CDR1 KGHSH and CDR2 LQKENI.

The sequence is built from TRBV18 and TRBJ2-5; the D element might be TRBD1 or TRBD2, as each aligns at 5 bases. The sequencing input was naive CD4+ T cells from blood. The cell subset or site label, as the study defines it: true naive CD4+ T cells. This receptor was identified in a young man in good health. The CDR3 amino acid sequence is: CASSPGTQETQYF. In nucleotide form, the sequence is TGTGCCAGCTCACCAGGGACCCAAGAGACCCAGTACTTC.